This T cell receptor (beta chain) appears in the sequencing data of a study of spatial heterogeneity in lung cancer. Overall study: Detected beta-chain sequences consistently exceeded alpha-chain sequences.

This clonotype occurred a few times. This CDR3 has 13 residues. Trimming cost V 6 bases and J 2 bases, with 14 bases left between them. Germline loops: CDR1 SQVTM, CDR2 ANQGSEA. Unique molecular identifiers, one per molecule, were present on every TCR cDNA molecule. Using its own MiXCR run on the 5' RACE reads, TCRdb lists one record per CDR3 protein. Found here are over 45,000 distinct CDR3 sequences, approximately 5% of them singletons; the top ten hold roughly 11%. Time point denoted: sample taken at primary tumor resection. Frozen PBMC, nontumor lung or tumor provided whole RNA, which was sequenced unsorted.

This TCR was recovered from a male donor with early-stage non-small cell lung cancer. Sequencing used PBMCs, obtained at surgery. V and J are TRBV29-1 and TRBJ2-7; D may be TRBD2 (5 bases). The CDR3 region is CSVPGVRAYEQYF. CDR3 coding DNA: TGCAGCGTCCCCGGGGTAAGGGCCTACGAGCAGTACTTC.